Listed below are T cell receptor beta chains from one sample, sequenced in a study of blood T cell repertoires in COVID-19. Sequenced by immunoSEQ multiplex PCR; TCRdb stores in-frame clones only, minus some. The sample lists 250,000 to 300,000 clones, around 86% occurring once. Material for sequencing was peripheral blood. These receptors were obtained from a woman under 40 with active or convalescent COVID-19. CDR3s include the opening cysteine and the closing phenylalanine or tryptophan. A D gene is named only where the DNA matches it firmly. Clone size, where shown, is once, few, many, or a class for clones that have expanded.

D	V	J	size	CDR3	DNA
TRBD1	TRBV30	TRBJ1-2	NA	CAWGGQGAGYGYTF	TGTGCCTGGGGGGGACAGGGAGCTGGATATGGCTACACCTTC
NA	TRBV2	TRBJ1-1	NA	CASSRDKEAFF	TGTGCCAGCAGCCGGGACAAAGAAGCTTTCTTT
TRBD1	TRBV7-3	TRBJ2-3	NA	CASSYPGQGAGDTQYF	TGTGCCAGCAGCTATCCGGGACAGGGGGCCGGGGATACGCAGTATTTT
NA	TRBV28	TRBJ1-3	few	CASSLTGSGNTIYF	TGTGCCAGCAGTCTGACAGGCTCTGGAAACACCATATATTTT
TRBD1	TRBV19	TRBJ1-5	NA	CASAWGQGGNQPQHF	TGTGCCAGTGCCTGGGGACAGGGGGGCAATCAGCCCCAGCATTTT
NA	TRBV12-3/TRBV12-4	TRBJ2-7	NA	CASSLGRIYEQYF	TGTGCCAGCAGTTTGGGGAGGATCTACGAGCAGTACTTC
NA	TRBV5-8	TRBJ1-5	NA	CASRTAGTYSNQPQHF	TGTGCCAGCCGTACAGCTGGGACATATAGCAATCAGCCCCAGCATTTT
TRBD1	TRBV5-1	TRBJ1-4	once	CASSFGQGSANEKLFF	TGCGCCAGCAGCTTTGGACAGGGAAGTGCTAATGAAAAACTGTTTTTT
NA	TRBV19	TRBJ1-3	few	CASSLVGNTIYF	TGTGCCAGTAGTCTCGTTGGAAACACCATATATTTT
TRBD1	TRBV7-8	TRBJ2-3	NA	CASSDRDSLDTQYF	TGTGCCAGCAGCGATCGGGACAGCCTGGATACGCAGTATTTT
NA	TRBV7-6	TRBJ2-3	NA	CVSSRRGGEGGTDTQYF	TGTGTCAGCAGTCGCCGCGGCGGGGAAGGGGGCACAGATACGCAGTATTTT
NA	TRBV18	TRBJ2-5	NA	CASSPIQGQGETQYF	TGTGCCAGCTCACCAATTCAGGGGCAGGGGGAGACCCAGTACTTC
NA	TRBV24-1	TRBJ1-5	NA	CATSDSWGKAGQPQHF	TGTGCCACCAGTGATTCCTGGGGGAAGGCGGGGCAGCCCCAGCATTTT
TRBD1	TRBV3-1/TRBV3-2	TRBJ1-4	NA	CASSRDRDEKLFF	TGTGCCAGCAGCCGGGACAGGGATGAAAAACTGTTTTTT
TRBD1	TRBV5-4	TRBJ1-6	NA	CASSWDRAANNSPLHF	TGTGCCAGCAGCTGGGACAGGGCGGCGAATAATTCACCCCTCCACTTT
NA	TRBV6-1	TRBJ1-5	NA	CASSQTGVGGPQHF	TGTGCCAGCAGTCAGACGGGGGTCGGGGGACCCCAGCATTTT
TRBD2	TRBV5-1	TRBJ2-3	NA	CASSLWTSGNTDTQYF	TGCGCCAGCAGCCTCTGGACTAGCGGGAACACAGATACGCAGTATTTT
TRBD1	TRBV7-8	TRBJ1-2	once	CASSLARDRGGGYTF	TGTGCCAGCAGCTTAGCTAGGGACAGGGGAGGCGGCTACACCTTC
TRBD1	TRBV30	TRBJ2-2	NA	CAWSVGTGYTGELFF	TGTGCCTGGAGTGTAGGGACAGGGTACACCGGGGAGCTGTTTTTT
TRBD2	TRBV9	TRBJ2-3	NA	CASGSGGAPDTQYF	TGTGCCAGCGGGAGCGGGGGGGCCCCAGATACGCAGTATTTT
NA	TRBV5-6	TRBJ2-7	NA	CASSQPQGYEQYF	TGTGCCAGCAGCCAGCCTCAGGGCTACGAGCAGTACTTC
NA	TRBV29-1	TRBJ1-3	NA	CSALRAGNTIYF	TGCAGCGCCCTCAGGGCTGGAAACACCATATATTTT